A selection of T cell receptor beta chains follows, all from one sample in a study of blood T cell repertoires in COVID-19. Data came from immunoSEQ multiplex PCR; TCRdb stores just in-frame clones and leaves some out. The table has approximately 200,000 clones, 80% to 90% seen once. Material for sequencing was peripheral blood. The receptors originated from a man in his sixties with acute or convalescent COVID-19. Each CDR3 is given with its conserved first and last residue. D genes are given only for firm matches. Clone size is given for some rows only: seen once, a few or many times, or a class if the clone is expanded.

D | J | V | size | DNA | CDR3
TRBD1 | TRBJ1-2 | TRBV7-2 | - | TGTGCCAGCAGTCAGGGGGCGGGGTATGGCTACACCTTC | CASSQGAGYGYTF
TRBD1 | TRBJ2-3 | TRBV6-1 | once | TGTGCCAGCAGTGAAGCGCTTAGGGGGCCAGATACGCAGTATTTT | CASSEALRGPDTQYF
TRBD1 | TRBJ2-1 | TRBV19 | - | TGTGCCAGTAGTATGAGGGGACAGGGGGTCAATGAGCAGTTCTTC | CASSMRGQGVNEQFF
- | TRBJ1-2 | TRBV28 | - | TGTGCCAGCACAAGGGGGGGGACCTATGGCTACACCTTC | CASTRGGTYGYTF
TRBD1 | TRBJ1-2 | TRBV6-5 | - | TGTGCCAGCAGTACGACAGGGCTGCTTGGCTACACCTTC | CASSTTGLLGYTF
- | TRBJ2-4 | TRBV3-1/TRBV3-2 | once | TGTGCCAGCAGCCAGGGCGCCGGGGGAGCCAAAAACATTCAGTACTTC | CASSQGAGGAKNIQYF
- | TRBJ1-1 | TRBV28 | - | TGTGCCAGCAGTTTGTTGGAGGGCACTGAAGCTTTCTTT | CASSLLEGTEAFF
TRBD2 | TRBJ2-1 | TRBV7-2 | - | TGTGCCAGCATTATAGGGCGGGAGGTGGGTAATGAGCAGTTCTTC | CASIIGREVGNEQFF
TRBD2 | TRBJ2-3 | TRBV19 | - | TGTGCCAGTAGCAAGGGACTAGCGGGAAATCGGGCAGATACGCAGTATTTT | CASSKGLAGNRADTQYF
TRBD2 | TRBJ2-1 | TRBV19 | - | TGTGCCAGTAGTTGGCAGGGGAGGAGTAGCGGGAGCTCTTATGAGCAGTTCTTC | CASSWQGRSSGSSYEQFF
TRBD1 | TRBJ1-4 | TRBV5-8 | - | TGTGCCAGCAGCAGCAGGGGGCAAGGTGAAAAACTGTTTTTT | CASSSRGQGEKLFF
TRBD1 | TRBJ1-1 | TRBV12-3/TRBV12-4 | - | TGTGCCAGCACCCTGGGACAGGGTACTGAAGCTTTCTTT | CASTLGQGTEAFF
TRBD1 | TRBJ1-5 | TRBV19 | once | TGTGCCAGTAGTATGGAGCGAGACAGGGCCAATCAGCCCCAGCATTTT | CASSMERDRANQPQHF
TRBD1 | TRBJ2-1 | TRBV24-1 | - | TGTGCCACCAGTGATCCCACAGGGGGCCTACACAATGAGCAGTTCTTC | CATSDPTGGLHNEQFF
TRBD1 | TRBJ2-2 | TRBV6-1 | - | TGTGCCAGCAGTGAACACAGGGGTACGAACACCGGGGAGCTGTTTTTT | CASSEHRGTNTGELFF
- | TRBJ1-5 | TRBV7-8 | - | TGTGCCAGCAGCTTAGCCCTGCGTAGCAATCAGCCCCAGCATTTT | CASSLALRSNQPQHF
TRBD1 | TRBJ2-7 | TRBV28 | - | TGTGCCAGCAGGGTACAGGGGGCACGGGAGCAGTACTTC | CASRVQGAREQYF
TRBD2 | TRBJ2-1 | TRBV10-1 | - | TGCGCCAGCAGTGAGTCACTAGCGGGCTCCTACAATGAGCAGTTCTTC | CASSESLAGSYNEQFF
TRBD1 | TRBJ1-1 | TRBV30 | - | TGTGCCTGGACCCCTACGACAGGGCAATCTTTCTTT | CAWTPTTGQSFF
- | TRBJ1-6 | TRBV12-3/TRBV12-4 | - | TGTGCCAGCAGCCGACCCGGGGCACCCCTCCACTTT | CASSRPGAPLHF
- | TRBJ2-7 | TRBV28 | - | TGTGCCAGCAGCCCAGGGGGGTCCTACGAGCAGTACTTC | CASSPGGSYEQYF
- | TRBJ1-2 | TRBV10-3 | - | TGTGCCATCAGTGAGTCCGGAGGCCCCTATGGCTACACCTTC | CAISESGGPYGYTF
TRBD2 | TRBJ2-5 | TRBV5-1 | - | TGCGCCAGCAGCTTGGGAGGGGCGGGAGTGCGAGAGACCCAGTACTTC | CASSLGGAGVRETQYF
TRBD1 | TRBJ2-2 | TRBV28 | - | TGTGCCAGCATCCCAGGGGGTCGACAGGGCGACGGGGAGCTGTTTTTT | CASIPGGRQGDGELFF
- | TRBJ2-1 | TRBV13 | - | TGTGCCAGCAGCTTTCCTAGCGAGGGAAATGAGCAGTTCTTC | CASSFPSEGNEQFF
- | TRBJ2-3 | TRBV7-2 | - | TGTGCCAGCAGGCCTACTAGCTGGGAGATAGATACGCAGTATTTT | CASRPTSWEIDTQYF
- | TRBJ2-7 | TRBV4-1 | once | TGCGCCAGCAGCCAAGACCGCCAGTCTTACGAGCAGTACTTC | CASSQDRQSYEQYF
- | TRBJ2-2 | TRBV18 | - | TGTGCCAGCTCACCATACCAACACTCCGGGGGCGGGGAGCTGTTTTTT | CASSPYQHSGGGELFF
TRBD1 | TRBJ1-2 | TRBV2 | - | TGTGCCAGCAGTGGGCTACAGGGGGCCCAGGGCTACACCTTC | CASSGLQGAQGYTF
TRBD1 | TRBJ1-1 | TRBV6-6 | - | TGTGCCAGCAGTTACGGACAGGGGGCTGAAGCTTTCTTT | CASSYGQGAEAFF
TRBD2 | TRBJ2-7 | TRBV7-8 | - | TGTGCCAGCAGCTTAGCACTAGCGGGGGTCTACGAGCAGTACTTC | CASSLALAGVYEQYF
TRBD1 | TRBJ2-3 | TRBV6-9 | - | TGTGCCAGCAATCCACAGGGGTCTGGCACAGATACGCAGTATTTT | CASNPQGSGTDTQYF